This TCR beta chain was sequenced in a study of lymphopenia after photon versus proton radiotherapy. Clones were read by immunoSEQ multiplex PCR, and TCRdb kept only the in-frame ones, dropping some. The sample lists around 30,000 clones, 84% occurring once. Germline V gene sequence: CDR1 SEHNR, CDR2 FQNEAQ (reference sequence). The germline V and J ends were trimmed by 8 bases and 1 base, with 14 bases remaining between them. This CDR3 contains 15 residues. This clone has just a few counts. The clonotype comes from a woman between 65 and 79 years old with pancreatic cancer. The sequencing used peripheral blood, collected from a patient treated with proton-based radiotherapy. The chain joins TRBV7-9 to TRBJ1-4; D remains unclear. The CDR3 nucleotides are TGTGCCAGCGCGCCTCCGGGGTTAACTAATGAAAAACTGTTTTTT. Translating gives CASAPPGLTNEKLFF.